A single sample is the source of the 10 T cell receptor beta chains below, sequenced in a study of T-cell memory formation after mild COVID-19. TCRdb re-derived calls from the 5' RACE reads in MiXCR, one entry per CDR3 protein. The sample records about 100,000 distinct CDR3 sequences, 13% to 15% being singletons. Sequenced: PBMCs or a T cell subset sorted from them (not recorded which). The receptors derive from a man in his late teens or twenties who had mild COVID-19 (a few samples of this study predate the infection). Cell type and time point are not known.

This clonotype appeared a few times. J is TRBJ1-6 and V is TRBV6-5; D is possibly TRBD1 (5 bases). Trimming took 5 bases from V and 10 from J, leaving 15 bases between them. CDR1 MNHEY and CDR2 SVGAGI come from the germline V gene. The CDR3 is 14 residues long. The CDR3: CASSQGAVRSPLHF. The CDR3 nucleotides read TGTGCCAGCAGTCAGGGAGCAGTTCGCTCACCCCTCCACTTT.

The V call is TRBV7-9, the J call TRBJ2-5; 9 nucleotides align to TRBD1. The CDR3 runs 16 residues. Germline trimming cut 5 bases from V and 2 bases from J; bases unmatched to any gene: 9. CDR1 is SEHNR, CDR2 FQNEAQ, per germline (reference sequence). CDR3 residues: CASSPSGQGIQETQYF. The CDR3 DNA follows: TGTGCCAGCAGCCCCAGCGGACAGGGGATACAAGAGACCCAGTACTTC.

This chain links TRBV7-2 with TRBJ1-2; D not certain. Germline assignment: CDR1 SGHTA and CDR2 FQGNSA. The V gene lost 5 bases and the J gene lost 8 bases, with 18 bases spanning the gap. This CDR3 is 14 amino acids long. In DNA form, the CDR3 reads TGTGCCAGCAGCCTCGTACCGGTTTTATTCGGCTACACCTTC. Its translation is CASSLVPVLFGYTF.

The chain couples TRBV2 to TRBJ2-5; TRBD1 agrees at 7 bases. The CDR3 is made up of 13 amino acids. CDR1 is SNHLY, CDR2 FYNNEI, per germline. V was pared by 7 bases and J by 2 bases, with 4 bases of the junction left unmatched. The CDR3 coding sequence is TGTGCCAGCATCTTGGGACAGCAAGAGACCCAGTACTTC. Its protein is CASILGQQETQYF.

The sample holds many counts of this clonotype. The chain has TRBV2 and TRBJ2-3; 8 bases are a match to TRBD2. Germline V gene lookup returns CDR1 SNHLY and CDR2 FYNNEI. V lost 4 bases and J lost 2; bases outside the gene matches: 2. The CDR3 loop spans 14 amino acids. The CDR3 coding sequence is TGTGCCAGCAGTGCGGGACTAGTCACAGATACGCAGTATTTT. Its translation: CASSAGLVTDTQYF.

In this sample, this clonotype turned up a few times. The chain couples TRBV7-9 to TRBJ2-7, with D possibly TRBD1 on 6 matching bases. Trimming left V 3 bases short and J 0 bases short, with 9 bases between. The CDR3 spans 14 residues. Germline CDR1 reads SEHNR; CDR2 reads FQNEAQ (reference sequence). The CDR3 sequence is CASSLAGVSYEQYF. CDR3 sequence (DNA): TGTGCCAGCAGCTTGGCAGGGGTCTCCTACGAGCAGTACTTC.

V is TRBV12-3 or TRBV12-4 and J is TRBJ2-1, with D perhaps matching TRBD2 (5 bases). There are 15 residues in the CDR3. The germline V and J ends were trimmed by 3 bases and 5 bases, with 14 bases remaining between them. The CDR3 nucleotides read TGTGCCAGCAGTTTCAGGTTTCCAGCGGACAATGAGCAGTTCTTC. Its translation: CASSFRFPADNEQFF.

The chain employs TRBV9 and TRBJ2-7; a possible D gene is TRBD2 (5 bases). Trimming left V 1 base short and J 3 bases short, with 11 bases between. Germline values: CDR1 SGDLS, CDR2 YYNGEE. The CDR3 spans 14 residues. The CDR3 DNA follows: TGTGCCAGCAGCGTACTTGGTGAGGGCTACGAGCAGTACTTC. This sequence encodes CASSVLGEGYEQYF.

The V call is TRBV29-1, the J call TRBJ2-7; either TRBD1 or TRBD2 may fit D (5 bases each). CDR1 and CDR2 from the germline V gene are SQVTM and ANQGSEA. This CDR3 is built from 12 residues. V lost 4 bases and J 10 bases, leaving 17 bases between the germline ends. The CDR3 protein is CSVVGEEGSQYV. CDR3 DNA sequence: TGCAGCGTTGTGGGAGAAGAGGGGTCCCAGTACGTC.

The CDR3 protein is CASSFVRGQYEQYF. The DNA of the CDR3 is TGTGCCAGCAGCTTCGTCAGGGGGCAGTACGAGCAGTACTTC. This chain connects TRBV7-9 to TRBJ2-7, with 8 bases lining up with TRBD1. V was clipped by 3 bases and J by 4 bases; unmatched bases: 5. Germline values: CDR1 SEHNR, CDR2 FQNEAQ (reference sequence). CDR3 length: 14 amino acids. The full variable domain, rest sourced from reference TRBV7-9 and TRBJ2-7, is DTGVSQNPRHKITKRGQNVTFRCDPISEHNRLYWYRQTLGQGPEFLTYFQNEAQLEKSRLLSDRFSAERPKGSFSTLEIQRTEQGDSAMYLCASSFVRGQYEQYFGPGTRLTVT.